These 7 T cell receptor beta chains were all obtained from the same sample, sequenced in a study of T cells in Graves' hyperthyroidism and ophthalmopathy. Authors of the study amplified TCR beta CDR3 regions from RNA transcripts. A set of HTBI primers served as the primers for a first-round RT-PCR of the TCR CDR3. TCRdb fed the multiplex PCR reads into MiXCR, producing one record per CDR3 protein. The sample consists of about 560,000 distinct CDR3 sequences, around 14% of them appearing once. Sequencing input: blood. The receptor set was obtained from a woman aged 25 to 39 with Graves' hyperthyroidism.

This clonotype was seen only a few times. The CDR3 spells CATRTGFLMNTEAFF. Written as DNA, the CDR3 is TGTGCCACCCGGACAGGTTTCTTAATGAACACTGAAGCTTTCTTT. This chain uses TRBV10-3 with TRBJ1-1; 7 bases match TRBD1. The CDR3 spans 15 residues. With V trimmed by 10 bases and J by 0 bases, 11 bases remained unmatched. Germline values: CDR1 ENHRY, CDR2 SYGVKD.

The chain combines TRBV27 with TRBJ2-1, with 12 bases aligning to TRBD2. The germline gives CDR1 MNHEY, CDR2 SMNVEV (reference sequence). The CDR3 covers 14 residues. V shed 8 bases and J 9 bases; nucleotides not matched to a gene: 8. The CDR3 sequence: CASGRLAGAGEQFF. In DNA form, the CDR3 reads TGTGCCAGCGGTCGACTAGCGGGAGCGGGTGAGCAGTTCTTC.

The V and J genes are TRBV29-1 and TRBJ1-2, with TRBD1 identical over 7 bases. CDR1 is SQVTM, CDR2 ANQGSEA, per germline. With 2 bases clipped from V and 2 bases from J, the junction kept 11 bases outside the gene matches. The CDR3 is 16 residues long. The CDR3 nucleotides are TGCAGCGTTGAATCCCCCCGGACAGGTGACAACTATGGCTACACCTTC. Its protein product is CSVESPRTGDNYGYTF.

This clonotype was recorded many times. V usage is TRBV11-2 and J usage is TRBJ2-2, with D maybe TRBD1 (5 bases). In germline, CDR1 is SGHAT, CDR2 FQNNGV. This CDR3 spans 17 amino acids. Deletions cut 5 bases from V and 0 bases from J, with 16 bases between. This CDR3 is CASSTLKGNTNTGELFF. The DNA for the CDR3 is TGTGCCAGCAGCACATTGAAGGGGAATACGAACACCGGGGAGCTGTTTTTT.

This clonotype showed up many times. CDR3 bases: TGTGCCTGGAGTGGGACTAGCGGGTTAGAGCAGTTCTTC. Translated: CAWSGTSGLEQFF. This chain uses TRBV30 with TRBJ2-1; 11 nucleotides align to TRBD2. With V trimmed by 1 base and J by 10 bases, 3 bases remained unmatched. Germline V gives CDR1 GTSNPN, CDR2 SVGIG (reference sequence). This CDR3 is built from 13 residues.

This clonotype was recorded at least ten times. V is TRBV30 and J is TRBJ1-2; D might be TRBD1 (6 bases). This CDR3 contains 13 residues. CDR1 and CDR2 from the germline V gene are GTSNPN and SVGIG (reference sequence). V lost 0 bases to trimming and J lost 8 bases, with 13 bases between them. CDR3 sequence (DNA): TGTGCCTGGAGTGTTAGGGGGGCGGGCGGCTACACCTTC. It yields the protein CAWSVRGAGGYTF.

This clonotype was seen repeatedly, ten times or more. The chain employs TRBV11-2 and TRBJ2-2, with unresolved D. The CDR3 is 12 residues long. Germline V lookup: CDR1 SGHAT, CDR2 FQNNGV. V was cut by 5 bases and J by 7 bases, with 8 bases left in between. This chain's CDR3 is CASSRSVGELFF. The CDR3 DNA reads as TGTGCCAGCAGCCGAAGTGTCGGGGAGCTGTTTTTT.